The rows below give T cell receptor beta chains drawn from one sample of a study of breast tumors, draining lymph nodes, adjacent tissues. TCRdb re-analysed the multiplex PCR reads in MiXCR, keeping a single row per CDR3 protein. In the table there are about 180,000 distinct CDR3 sequences, roughly 30% of which are singletons. The sequencing sample was made of axillary lymph node tissue. These receptors all stem from a female donor with breast cancer. Some clones in this sample may be carry-over from other donors' samples. Each CDR3 is given with its conserved first and last residue. Fields, in order: CDR3 protein, J gene, CDR3 length, V gene.

CDR3 protein: CSAREGETQYF
J gene: TRBJ2-5
CDR3 length: 11
V gene: TRBV20-1

CDR3 protein: CASSLAADEKLFF
J gene: TRBJ1-4
CDR3 length: 13
V gene: TRBV5-8

CDR3 protein: CASSPGQGVSDTQYF
J gene: TRBJ2-3
CDR3 length: 15
V gene: TRBV7-9

CDR3 protein: CASSRTGVLGLPNSPLHF
J gene: TRBJ1-6
CDR3 length: 18
V gene: TRBV5-8

CDR3 protein: CATSDWDRERNYGYTF
J gene: TRBJ1-2
CDR3 length: 16
V gene: TRBV24-1

CDR3 protein: CASSQYLGQKFYSNQPQHF
J gene: TRBJ1-5
CDR3 length: 19
V gene: TRBV4-3

CDR3 protein: CASARGQGVDTQYF
J gene: TRBJ2-3
CDR3 length: 14
V gene: TRBV4-2

CDR3 protein: CASSPTREGNTEAFF
J gene: TRBJ1-1
CDR3 length: 15
V gene: TRBV18

CDR3 protein: CASSHSSGGGEKLFF
J gene: TRBJ1-4
CDR3 length: 15
V gene: TRBV6-6

CDR3 protein: CASSLGAGGTYEQYF
J gene: TRBJ2-7
CDR3 length: 15
V gene: TRBV2

CDR3 protein: CASSGSWDNYGYTF
J gene: TRBJ1-2
CDR3 length: 14
V gene: TRBV9

CDR3 protein: CSARDTSSYEQYF
J gene: TRBJ2-7
CDR3 length: 13
V gene: TRBV20-1

CDR3 protein: CASSQVLPSGLAGGREDTQYF
J gene: TRBJ2-3
CDR3 length: 21
V gene: TRBV4-2

CDR3 protein: CASSPRGDQPQHF
J gene: TRBJ1-5
CDR3 length: 13
V gene: TRBV3-1

CDR3 protein: CASSIQQSNSPLHF
J gene: TRBJ1-6
CDR3 length: 14
V gene: TRBV19

CDR3 protein: CASSAEVAGELFF
J gene: TRBJ2-2
CDR3 length: 13
V gene: TRBV2

CDR3 protein: CASKEGEANEKLFF
J gene: TRBJ1-4
CDR3 length: 14
V gene: TRBV2

CDR3 protein: CASSFGLAGGVYEQFF
J gene: TRBJ2-1
CDR3 length: 16
V gene: TRBV9

CDR3 protein: CASSLTSRTPGHEQFF
J gene: TRBJ2-1
CDR3 length: 16
V gene: TRBV13

CDR3 protein: CASSVDMNTEAFF
J gene: TRBJ1-1
CDR3 length: 13
V gene: TRBV9

CDR3 protein: CASSMKQGATNEKLFF
J gene: TRBJ1-4
CDR3 length: 16
V gene: TRBV7-9

CDR3 protein: CSASSLTSGPYNEQFF
J gene: TRBJ2-1
CDR3 length: 16
V gene: TRBV29-1

CDR3 protein: CASSSTRTGVYGYTF
J gene: TRBJ1-2
CDR3 length: 15
V gene: TRBV7-8

CDR3 protein: CASSLEWEVGLFF
J gene: TRBJ1-4
CDR3 length: 13
V gene: TRBV7-2

CDR3 protein: CASSPTRLLPNEQFF
J gene: TRBJ2-1
CDR3 length: 15
V gene: TRBV2

CDR3 protein: CASSARGIGDGQETQYF
J gene: TRBJ2-5
CDR3 length: 17
V gene: TRBV7-2

CDR3 protein: CASSLGQGNEQYF
J gene: TRBJ2-7
CDR3 length: 13
V gene: TRBV13

CDR3 protein: CASSRILEQYF
J gene: TRBJ2-7
CDR3 length: 11
V gene: TRBV2

CDR3 protein: CASWSPEHSRVNTEAFF
J gene: TRBJ1-1
CDR3 length: 17
V gene: TRBV5-4

CDR3 protein: CASSSLTEYGYTF
J gene: TRBJ1-2
CDR3 length: 13
V gene: TRBV6-5

CDR3 protein: CASKGGAYNSPLHF
J gene: TRBJ1-6
CDR3 length: 14
V gene: TRBV25-1

CDR3 protein: CSARGDREATNEKLFF
J gene: TRBJ1-4
CDR3 length: 16
V gene: TRBV20-1

CDR3 protein: CASSLPPDLAGGWETQYF
J gene: TRBJ2-5
CDR3 length: 18
V gene: TRBV7-9

CDR3 protein: CASRGMGSSGNTIYF
J gene: TRBJ1-3
CDR3 length: 15
V gene: TRBV6-5

CDR3 protein: CSVFASSLYEQYF
J gene: TRBJ2-7
CDR3 length: 13
V gene: TRBV29-1

CDR3 protein: CSVEGGANGRNTIYF
J gene: TRBJ1-3
CDR3 length: 15
V gene: TRBV29-1

CDR3 protein: CASGHPGHLRDGYTF
J gene: TRBJ1-2
CDR3 length: 15
V gene: TRBV6-6

CDR3 protein: CASSLAETGVEYEQYF
J gene: TRBJ2-7
CDR3 length: 16
V gene: TRBV11-3

CDR3 protein: CASSYPGLAGGLAADTQYF
J gene: TRBJ2-3
CDR3 length: 19
V gene: TRBV7-9

CDR3 protein: CASSLGSGTNTGELFF
J gene: TRBJ2-2
CDR3 length: 16
V gene: TRBV2

CDR3 protein: CSADLAGGLTDTQYF
J gene: TRBJ2-3
CDR3 length: 15
V gene: TRBV20-1

CDR3 protein: CSAPGVSNTGELFF
J gene: TRBJ2-2
CDR3 length: 14
V gene: TRBV20-1

CDR3 protein: CSAQFWTGVIETQYF
J gene: TRBJ2-5
CDR3 length: 15
V gene: TRBV20-1

CDR3 protein: CASSLYGLTEQYF
J gene: TRBJ2-7
CDR3 length: 13
V gene: TRBV11-3

CDR3 protein: CASSPYRQGDYGYTF
J gene: TRBJ1-2
CDR3 length: 15
V gene: TRBV18

CDR3 protein: CASSLEAGGSTEAFF
J gene: TRBJ1-1
CDR3 length: 15
V gene: TRBV7-2

CDR3 protein: CASSYGLAGGGDTQYF
J gene: TRBJ2-3
CDR3 length: 16
V gene: TRBV6-5

CDR3 protein: CASSLKRDSNQPQHF
J gene: TRBJ1-5
CDR3 length: 15
V gene: TRBV27

CDR3 protein: CASSPRDTITDTQHF
J gene: -
CDR3 length: 15
V gene: TRBV7-9

CDR3 protein: CASSYPRTKQNTGELFF
J gene: TRBJ2-2
CDR3 length: 17
V gene: TRBV6-5

CDR3 protein: CASSRLRTQYF
J gene: TRBJ2-5
CDR3 length: 11
V gene: TRBV7-9

CDR3 protein: CASSLGQGAEQYF
J gene: TRBJ2-7
CDR3 length: 13
V gene: TRBV3-1

CDR3 protein: CAWTPDSKRLAYNEQFF
J gene: TRBJ2-1
CDR3 length: 17
V gene: TRBV30